The clone carrying this T cell receptor (beta chain) was counted once. Its specificity is unknown. The sample comes from a study of Ad26.COV2.S vaccination and SARS-CoV-2 variants. Study-wide results and limits: Spike-specific TCR breadth was greater after Ad26.COV2.S than placebo. Across vaccine and placebo recipients, the breadth of non-spike TCRs was similar.

Treatment described: some 20 received Ad26.COV2.S at low or high dose, single or two shots; 5 received placebo; per-sample allocation not given. Samples were taken on day 63 after the first vaccine or placebo injection. Trimming cost V 1 base and J 3 bases, with 8 bases left between them. Germline loops: CDR1 SGHNT, CDR2 YYREEE (reference sequence). The CDR3 length is 14 residues. Libraries were prepared by immunoSEQ multiplex PCR; TCRdb keeps only in-frame clonotypes and omits some of them. This table holds around 450,000 clones, around 90% found once. The material was peripheral blood, obtained in a trial of Ad26.COV2.S vaccine versus placebo. The receptor comes from a person aged 18 to 65 who received the Ad26.COV2.S COVID-19 vaccine or a placebo. The J gene is TRBJ1-3, the V gene TRBV5-4; D gene uncertain. CDR3 in DNA: TGTGCCAGCAGCTTGTCCGGGGTTGGAAACACCATATATTTT. Protein product: CASSLSGVGNTIYF.